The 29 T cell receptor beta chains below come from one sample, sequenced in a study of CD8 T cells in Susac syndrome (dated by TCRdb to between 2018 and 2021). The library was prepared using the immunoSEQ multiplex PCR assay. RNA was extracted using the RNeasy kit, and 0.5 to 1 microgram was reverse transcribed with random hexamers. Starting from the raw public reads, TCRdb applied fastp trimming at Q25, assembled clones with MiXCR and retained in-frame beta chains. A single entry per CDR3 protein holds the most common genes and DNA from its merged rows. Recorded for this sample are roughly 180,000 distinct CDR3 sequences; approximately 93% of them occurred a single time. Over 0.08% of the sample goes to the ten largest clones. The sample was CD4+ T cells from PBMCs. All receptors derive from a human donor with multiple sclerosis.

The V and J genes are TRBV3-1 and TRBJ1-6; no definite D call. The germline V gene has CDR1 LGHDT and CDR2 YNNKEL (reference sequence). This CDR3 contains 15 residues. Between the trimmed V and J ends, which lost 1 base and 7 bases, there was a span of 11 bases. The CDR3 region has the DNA TGTGCCAGCAGCCAAGGGGCCAGCCGGAATTCACCCCTCCACTTT. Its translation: CASSQGASRNSPLHF. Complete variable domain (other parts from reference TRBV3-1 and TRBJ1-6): DTAVSQTPKYLVTQMGNDKSIKCEQNLGHDTMYWYKQDSKKFLKIMFSYNNKELIINETVPNRFSPKSPDKAHLNLHINSLELGDSAVYFCASSQGASRNSPLHFGNGTRLTVT.

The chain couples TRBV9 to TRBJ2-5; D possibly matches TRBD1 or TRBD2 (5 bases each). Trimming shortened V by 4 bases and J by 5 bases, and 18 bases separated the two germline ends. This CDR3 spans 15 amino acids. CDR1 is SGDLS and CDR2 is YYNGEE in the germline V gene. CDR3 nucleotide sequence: TGTGCCAGCAGCTTGATGGGGCAGGAGGATGAGACCCAGTACTTC. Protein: CASSLMGQEDETQYF.

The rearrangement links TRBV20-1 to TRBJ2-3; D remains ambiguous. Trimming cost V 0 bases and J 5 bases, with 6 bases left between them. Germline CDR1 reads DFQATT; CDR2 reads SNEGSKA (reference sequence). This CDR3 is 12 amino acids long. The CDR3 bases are TGCAGTGCTAGAGATATGGGAGATACGCAGTATTTT. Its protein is CSARDMGDTQYF.

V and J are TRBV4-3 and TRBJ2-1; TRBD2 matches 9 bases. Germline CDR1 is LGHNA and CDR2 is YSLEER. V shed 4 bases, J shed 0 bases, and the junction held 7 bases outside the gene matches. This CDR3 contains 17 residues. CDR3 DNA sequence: TGCGCCAGCAGCCGGGGAGCGGGAGGAAGCTCCTACAATGAGCAGTTCTTC. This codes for CASSRGAGGSSYNEQFF.

The CDR3, as DNA: TGTGCCAGCAGTTCGGGACAGGGCACCTACGAGCAGTACTTC. Translating it yields CASSSGQGTYEQYF. This chain uses TRBV12-3 or TRBV12-4 with TRBJ2-7, with 9 bases fitting TRBD1. The CDR3 loop spans 14 amino acids. The V and J ends lost 4 bases and 2 bases, in that order; junction bases with no gene match: 3.

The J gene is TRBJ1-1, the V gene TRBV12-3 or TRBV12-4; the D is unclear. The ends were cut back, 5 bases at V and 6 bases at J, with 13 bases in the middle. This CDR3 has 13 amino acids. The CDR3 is CASSRRHNPEAFF. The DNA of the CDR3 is TGTGCCAGCAGTCGCCGACACAACCCTGAAGCTTTCTTT.

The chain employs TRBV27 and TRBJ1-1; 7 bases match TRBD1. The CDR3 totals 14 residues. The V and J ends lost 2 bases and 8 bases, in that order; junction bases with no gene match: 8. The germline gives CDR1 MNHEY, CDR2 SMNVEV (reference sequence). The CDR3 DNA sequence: TGTGCCAGCAGTTTAAGAGAAGGGGGCTCCGAAGCTTTCTTT. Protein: CASSLREGGSEAFF.

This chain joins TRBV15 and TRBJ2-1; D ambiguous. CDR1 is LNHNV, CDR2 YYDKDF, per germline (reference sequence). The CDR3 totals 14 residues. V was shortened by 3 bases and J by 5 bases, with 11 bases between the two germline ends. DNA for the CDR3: TGTGCCACCAGCAGTGGGCGGATTGACAATGAGCAGTTCTTC. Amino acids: CATSSGRIDNEQFF.

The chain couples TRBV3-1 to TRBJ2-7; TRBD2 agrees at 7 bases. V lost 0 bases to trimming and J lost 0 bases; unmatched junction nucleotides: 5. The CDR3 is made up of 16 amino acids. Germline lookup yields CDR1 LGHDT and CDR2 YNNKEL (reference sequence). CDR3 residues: CASSQEGRGGSYEQYF. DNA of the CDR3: TGTGCCAGCAGCCAAGAAGGGAGGGGCGGCTCCTACGAGCAGTACTTC.

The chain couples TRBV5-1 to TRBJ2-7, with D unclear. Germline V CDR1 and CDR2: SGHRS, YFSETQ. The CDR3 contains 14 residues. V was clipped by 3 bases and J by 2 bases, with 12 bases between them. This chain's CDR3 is CASSWANAAYEQYF. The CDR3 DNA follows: TGCGCCAGCAGCTGGGCAAATGCAGCCTACGAGCAGTACTTC.

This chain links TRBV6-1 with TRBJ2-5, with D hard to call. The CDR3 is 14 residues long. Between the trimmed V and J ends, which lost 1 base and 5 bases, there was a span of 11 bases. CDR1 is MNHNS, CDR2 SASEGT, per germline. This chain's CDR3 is CASSEGPASETQYF. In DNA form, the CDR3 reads TGTGCCAGCAGTGAAGGGCCCGCCTCGGAGACCCAGTACTTC.

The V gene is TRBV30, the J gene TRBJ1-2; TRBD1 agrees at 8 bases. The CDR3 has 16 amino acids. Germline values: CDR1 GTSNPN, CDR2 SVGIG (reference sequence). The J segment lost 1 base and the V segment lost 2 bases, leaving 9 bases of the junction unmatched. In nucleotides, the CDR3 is TGTGCCTGGAGTCGCAGCCAGGGGGCCGGTAACTATGGCTACACCTTC. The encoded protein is CAWSRSQGAGNYGYTF.

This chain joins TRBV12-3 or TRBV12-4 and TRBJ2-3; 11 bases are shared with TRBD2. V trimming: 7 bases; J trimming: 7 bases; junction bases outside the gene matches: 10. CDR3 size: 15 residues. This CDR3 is CASTPGASGRHTQYF. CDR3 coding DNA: TGTGCCAGCACCCCTGGGGCTAGCGGGAGGCATACGCAGTATTTT.

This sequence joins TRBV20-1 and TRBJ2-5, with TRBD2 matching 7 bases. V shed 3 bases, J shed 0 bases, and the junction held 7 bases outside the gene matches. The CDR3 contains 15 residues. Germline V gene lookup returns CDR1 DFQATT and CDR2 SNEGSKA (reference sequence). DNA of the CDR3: TGCAGTGCTAGTCCTTTTAGCGGGTACCAAGAGACCCAGTACTTC. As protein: CSASPFSGYQETQYF.

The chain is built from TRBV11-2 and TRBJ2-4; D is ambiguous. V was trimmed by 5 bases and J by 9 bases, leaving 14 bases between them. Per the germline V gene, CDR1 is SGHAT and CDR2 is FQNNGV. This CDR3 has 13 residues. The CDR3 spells CASSIRGLGIQYF. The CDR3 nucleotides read TGTGCCAGCAGCATTAGAGGATTGGGCATTCAGTACTTC.

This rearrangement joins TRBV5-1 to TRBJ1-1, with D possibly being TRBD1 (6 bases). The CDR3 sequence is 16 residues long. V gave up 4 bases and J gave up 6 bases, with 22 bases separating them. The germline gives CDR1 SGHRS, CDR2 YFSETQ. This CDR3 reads CASSRGTDIIGPEAFF. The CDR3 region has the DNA TGCGCCAGCAGCAGGGGGACCGACATAATAGGGCCTGAAGCTTTCTTT.

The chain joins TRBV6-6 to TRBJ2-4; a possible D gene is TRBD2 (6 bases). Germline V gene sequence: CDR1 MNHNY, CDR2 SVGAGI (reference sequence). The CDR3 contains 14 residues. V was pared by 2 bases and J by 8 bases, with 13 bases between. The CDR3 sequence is CASSYLEGGYIQYF. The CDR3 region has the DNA TGTGCCAGCAGTTACCTAGAGGGAGGATACATTCAGTACTTC.

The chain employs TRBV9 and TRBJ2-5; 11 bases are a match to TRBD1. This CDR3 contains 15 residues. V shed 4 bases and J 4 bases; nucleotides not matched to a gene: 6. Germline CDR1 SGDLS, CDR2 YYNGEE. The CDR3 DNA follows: TGTGCCAGCAGCACCCGGACAGGGGGCATAGAGACCCAGTACTTC. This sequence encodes CASSTRTGGIETQYF.

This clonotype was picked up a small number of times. The CDR3 sequence is CASSSYTGELFF. The CDR3 nucleotides read TGTGCCAGCAGTTCCTACACCGGGGAGCTGTTTTTT. The chain has TRBV12-3 or TRBV12-4 and TRBJ2-2; no definite D call. The germline V and J ends were trimmed by 4 bases and 3 bases, with 3 bases remaining between them. The CDR3 contains 12 residues.

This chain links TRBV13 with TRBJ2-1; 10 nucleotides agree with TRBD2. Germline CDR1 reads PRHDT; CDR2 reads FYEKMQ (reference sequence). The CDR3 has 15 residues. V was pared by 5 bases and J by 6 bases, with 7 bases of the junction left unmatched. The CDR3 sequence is CASSPRSGRANEQFF. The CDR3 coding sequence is TGTGCCAGCAGCCCCCGCAGCGGGAGGGCCAATGAGCAGTTCTTC.

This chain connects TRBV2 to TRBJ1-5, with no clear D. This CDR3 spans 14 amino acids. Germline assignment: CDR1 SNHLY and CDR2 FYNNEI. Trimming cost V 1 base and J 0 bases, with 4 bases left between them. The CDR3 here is CASSEGDSNQPQHF. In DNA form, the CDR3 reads TGTGCCAGCAGTGAAGGCGATAGCAATCAGCCCCAGCATTTT.

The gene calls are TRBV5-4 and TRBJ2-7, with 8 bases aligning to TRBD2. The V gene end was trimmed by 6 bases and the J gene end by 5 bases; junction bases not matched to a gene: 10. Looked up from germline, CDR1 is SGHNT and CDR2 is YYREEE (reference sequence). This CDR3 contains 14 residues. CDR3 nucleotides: TGTGCCAGCACCTCGGGGGGGAGAGTACACGAGCAGTACTTC. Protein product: CASTSGGRVHEQYF.

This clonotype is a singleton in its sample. The CDR3 nucleotides are TGTGCCAGCAGCGCGCTGGTGGGAGCTTTCTTT. Its translation: CASSALVGAFF. The chain has TRBV2 and TRBJ1-1, with D unresolved. Germline values: CDR1 SNHLY, CDR2 FYNNEI. The CDR3 totals 11 residues. V was clipped by 6 bases and J by 10 bases, with 12 bases between them.

The chain's CDR3 is CASSQRSGELFF. In DNA, the CDR3 is TGTGCCAGCAGTCAGCGCTCCGGGGAGCTGTTTTTT. The chain employs TRBV6-2 or TRBV6-3 and TRBJ2-2; D remains ambiguous. The germline CDR1 and CDR2 sequences are MNHEY and SVGEGT. V lost 5 bases, J lost 6 bases, and 7 bases lay in between. The CDR3 is 12 residues long.

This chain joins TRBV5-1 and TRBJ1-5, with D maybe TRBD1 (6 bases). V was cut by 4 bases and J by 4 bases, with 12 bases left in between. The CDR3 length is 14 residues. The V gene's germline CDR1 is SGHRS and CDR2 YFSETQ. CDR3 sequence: CASSLTGENQPQHF. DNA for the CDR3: TGCGCCAGCAGCCTGACAGGAGAGAATCAGCCCCAGCATTTT.

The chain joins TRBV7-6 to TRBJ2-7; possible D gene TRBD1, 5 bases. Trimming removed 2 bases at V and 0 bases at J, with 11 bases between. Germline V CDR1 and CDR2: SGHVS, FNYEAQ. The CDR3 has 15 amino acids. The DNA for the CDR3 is TGTGCCAGCAGCTTACAGCAGGGCCTCTCCTACGAGCAGTACTTC. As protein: CASSLQQGLSYEQYF.

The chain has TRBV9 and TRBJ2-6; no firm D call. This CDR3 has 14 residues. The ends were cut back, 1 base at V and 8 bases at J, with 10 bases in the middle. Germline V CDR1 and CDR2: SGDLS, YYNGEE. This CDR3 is CASSVSQSSNVLTF. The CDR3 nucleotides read TGTGCCAGCAGCGTATCTCAGAGTTCCAACGTCCTGACTTTC. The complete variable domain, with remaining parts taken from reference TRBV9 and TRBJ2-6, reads DSGVTQTPKHLITATGQRVTLRCSPRSGDLSVYWYQQSLDQGLQFLIQYYNGEERAKGNILERFSAQQFPDLHSELNLSSLELGDSALYFCASSVSQSSNVLTFGAGSRLTVL.

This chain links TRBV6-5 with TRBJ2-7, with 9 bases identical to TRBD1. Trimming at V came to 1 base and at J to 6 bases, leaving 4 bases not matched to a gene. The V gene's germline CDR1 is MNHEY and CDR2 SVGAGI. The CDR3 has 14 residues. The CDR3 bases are TGTGCCAGCAGTTACTTGGGACAGGGATCCGAGCAGTACTTC. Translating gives CASSYLGQGSEQYF.

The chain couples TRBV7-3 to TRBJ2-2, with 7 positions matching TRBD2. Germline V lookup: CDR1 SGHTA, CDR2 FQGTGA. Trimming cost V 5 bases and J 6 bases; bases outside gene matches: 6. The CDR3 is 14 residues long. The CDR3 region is CASSRGGDAGELFF. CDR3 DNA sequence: TGTGCCAGCAGCCGGGGAGGGGATGCCGGGGAGCTGTTTTTT.